Listed here are 25 T cell receptor beta chains from one sample, sequenced in a study of T cell repertoires in cytomegalovirus infection. TCRdb analysed the reads with MiXCR anew, one entry per CDR3 protein. The sample yields tens of thousands of distinct CDR3 sequences, more than 3% seen once. The sample consisted of PBMCs. These TCRs come from a human donor in good health (CMV status not recorded). Some clones in this sample may be carry-over from other donors' samples.

In its sample, this clonotype was seen a few times. Because the CDR3's place on the DNA is in doubt, the DNA is left out and the CDR3 is given as listed by TCRdb. The V call is TRBV7-5, the J call TRBJ2-7; TRBD2 was called by the table and not checked on the DNA. TRBV7-5 is shown as a pseudogene. The CDR3 sequence runs 18 residues, both termini included. Here the CDR3 reads CISVPEAPTTRKAYEQYF.

This clonotype was recorded at least ten times. The CDR3: CASGPTGGMKKLFF. CDR3 in DNA: TGTGCCAGCGGCCCGACAGGGGGAATGAAGAAACTGTTTTTT. The chain recombines TRBV2 with TRBJ1-4; 9 bases match TRBD1. Germline CDR1 is SNHLY and CDR2 is FYNNEI. The CDR3 consists of 14 residues. J gave up 11 bases and V 8 bases, and 12 bases lay outside the gene matches.

Details on this clonotype: A read error may be the cause here, since a much bigger clone is one base away. V gene TRBV7-6 combines with J gene TRBJ1-1; no reliable D call. The CDR3 is made up of 12 amino acids. The V end lost 0 bases, the J end lost 10 bases, and 9 bases lay between the germline ends. From germline, CDR1 is SGHVS and CDR2 FNYEAQ. The DNA for the CDR3 is TGTGCCAGCAGCTTAGCAGGGTTAGGAGCTTTCTTT. Protein sequence: CASSLAGLGAFF.

The table lists this clonotype with many counts. The chain is built from TRBV7-9 and TRBJ1-2; 7 nucleotides match TRBD1. The trim removed 4 bases at V and 8 bases at J, leaving 19 bases unmatched. CDR3 length equals 17 residues. Germline V lookup: CDR1 SEHNR, CDR2 FQNEAQ (reference sequence). The CDR3 nucleotides are TGTGCCAGCAGCTCCACTAGGGACAGCCTATTTTCGGGGGGCTACACCTTC. Residues: CASSSTRDSLFSGGYTF.

The table lists this clonotype with many counts. This chain joins TRBV14 and TRBJ2-1, with 7 bases identical to TRBD2. From germline, CDR1 is SGHDN and CDR2 FVKESK. This CDR3 has 14 amino acids. V dropped 5 bases and J dropped 10; count of bases not matched to a gene: 11. The CDR3 region is CASSKPRLALEQFF. The DNA of the CDR3 is TGTGCCAGCAGCAAACCCCGACTAGCCTTAGAGCAGTTCTTC.

This clonotype was detected ten times or more. The V gene is TRBV7-6, the J gene TRBJ1-1, with TRBD1 matching over 7 bases. The CDR3 covers 16 residues. Germline V CDR1 and CDR2: SGHVS, FNYEAQ. The V gene end was trimmed by 2 bases and the J gene end by 7 bases; junction bases not matched to a gene: 13. The CDR3 here is CASSLRRRGQEGEAFF. In DNA, the CDR3 is TGTGCCAGCAGCTTAAGGCGGAGGGGGCAAGAGGGTGAAGCTTTCTTT.

This clonotype has a count of ten or more. The chain couples TRBV7-2 to TRBJ1-5; D possibly corresponds to TRBD1 (5 bases). The ends were cut back, 4 bases at V and 6 bases at J, with 10 bases in the middle. The CDR3 totals 13 residues. CDR1 is SGHTA, CDR2 FQGNSA, per germline. CDR3 sequence reads: CASSSITGQPQHF. In nucleotides, the CDR3 is TGTGCCAGCAGCTCTATTACAGGTCAGCCCCAGCATTTT. The whole variable domain, filled in from reference TRBV7-2 and TRBJ1-5, reads GAGVSQSPSNKVTEKGKDVELRCDPISGHTALYWYRQSLGQGLEFLIYFQGNSAPDKSGLPSDRFSAERTGGSVSTLTIQRTQQEDSAVYLCASSSITGQPQHFGDGTRLSIL.

This clonotype was observed many times. V gene TRBV29-1 combines with J gene TRBJ1-1; D uncertain. The germline V gene has CDR1 SQVTM and CDR2 ANQGSEA. Trimming removed 4 bases at V and 4 bases at J, with 16 bases between. The CDR3 contains 14 residues. The CDR3 DNA is TGCAGCGTTGTTATGAGGGCTGGCATCACTGAAGCTTTCTTT. Its protein product is CSVVMRAGITEAFF.

This clonotype was seen many times. The chain is built from TRBV10-3 and TRBJ1-2, with D possibly matching TRBD1 (6 bases). The CDR3 contains 14 residues. Germline V gives CDR1 ENHRY, CDR2 SYGVKD. Between the trimmed V and J ends, which lost 2 bases and 2 bases, there was a span of 9 bases. The CDR3 here is CAISEPTGNYGYTF. DNA of the CDR3: TGTGCCATCAGTGAGCCTACAGGGAACTATGGCTACACCTTC.

This clonotype showed up many times. The V call is TRBV7-2, the J call TRBJ1-1; D uncertain. Trimming shortened V by 3 bases and J by 10 bases, and 9 bases separated the two germline ends. Germline CDR1 SGHTA, CDR2 FQGNSA. CDR3 length: 11 residues. The DNA of the CDR3 is TGTGCCAGCAGCTTGCCCAGATTAGCTTTCTTT. Its translation: CASSLPRLAFF. Combining the CDR3 with reference TRBV7-2 and TRBJ1-1 gives the whole variable domain GAGVSQSPSNKVTEKGKDVELRCDPISGHTALYWYRQSLGQGLEFLIYFQGNSAPDKSGLPSDRFSAERTGGSVSTLTIQRTQQEDSAVYLCASSLPRLAFFGQGTRLTVV.

In this sample, this clonotype turned up many times. V usage is TRBV20-1 and J usage is TRBJ2-1; 11 nucleotides match TRBD2. The germline V gene encodes CDR1 DFQATT and CDR2 SNEGSKA (reference sequence). V lost 5 bases to trimming and J lost 2 bases; unmatched junction nucleotides: 11. This CDR3 contains 17 residues. The CDR3 sequence: CSAGSSLAGGTYNEQFF. CDR3 coding DNA: TGCAGTGCTGGATCCTCTCTAGCGGGAGGAACCTACAATGAGCAGTTCTTC.

In its sample, this clonotype was seen many times. This rearrangement joins TRBV7-2 to TRBJ2-7; D is perhaps TRBD2 (7 bases). Between the trimmed V and J ends, which lost 5 bases and 5 bases, there was a span of 22 bases. Germline lookup yields CDR1 SGHTA and CDR2 FQGNSA. The CDR3 loop spans 16 amino acids. The CDR3 sequence: CASSPAGHLNGNEQYF. The CDR3 nucleotides are TGTGCCAGCAGCCCAGCGGGACACTTGAATGGCAACGAGCAGTACTTC. Combining the CDR3 with reference TRBV7-2 and TRBJ2-7 gives the whole variable domain GAGVSQSPSNKVTEKGKDVELRCDPISGHTALYWYRQSLGQGLEFLIYFQGNSAPDKSGLPSDRFSAERTGGSVSTLTIQRTQQEDSAVYLCASSPAGHLNGNEQYFGPGTRLTVT.

This clonotype was observed many times. The chain links TRBV20-1 to TRBJ2-3, with TRBD1 as a possible D gene (6 bases). The germline CDR1 and CDR2 sequences are DFQATT and SNEGSKA (reference sequence). This CDR3 is 14 amino acids long. V lost 2 bases, J lost 3 bases, and 12 bases lay in between. The CDR3 nucleotides read TGCAGTGCTAGATCGGGACAATCGACAGATACGCAGTATTTT. Its protein is CSARSGQSTDTQYF.

This clonotype was counted many times. The gene calls are TRBV7-2 and TRBJ2-3; D is undetermined. Germline lookup yields CDR1 SGHTA and CDR2 FQGNSA. The CDR3 sequence is 14 residues long. With 1 base removed from V and 5 bases from J, the gap between germline ends came to 10 bases. DNA for the CDR3: TGTGCCAGCAGCTTAGACGCCGTAAAAGATACGCAGTATTTT. As protein: CASSLDAVKDTQYF. The full variable domain, rest sourced from reference TRBV7-2 and TRBJ2-3, is GAGVSQSPSNKVTEKGKDVELRCDPISGHTALYWYRQSLGQGLEFLIYFQGNSAPDKSGLPSDRFSAERTGGSVSTLTIQRTQQEDSAVYLCASSLDAVKDTQYFGPGTRLTVL.

The sample holds many counts of this clonotype. V usage is TRBV29-1 and J usage is TRBJ2-1, with 7 bases aligning to TRBD1. With 5 bases clipped from V and 2 bases from J, the junction kept 3 bases outside the gene matches. In germline, CDR1 is SQVTM, CDR2 ANQGSEA. The CDR3 contains 13 residues. For the CDR3, the DNA is TGCAGCGTTCTAGGGGGCACCTACAATGAGCAGTTCTTC. Translating it yields CSVLGGTYNEQFF.

This clonotype came up many times. The chain employs TRBV28 and TRBJ1-2, with D maybe TRBD1 (5 bases). V lost 6 bases to trimming and J lost 4 bases, with 12 bases between them. The CDR3 length is 13 residues. CDR1 is MDHEN, CDR2 SYDVKM, per germline. The CDR3 DNA reads TGTGCCAGCAGAACTGGGACGGTCTATGGCTACACCTTC. This encodes CASRTGTVYGYTF.

In its sample, this clonotype was seen many times. The V call is TRBV6-1, the J call TRBJ1-5; 8 positions agree with TRBD1. The germline CDR1 and CDR2 sequences are MNHNS and SASEGT. The CDR3 is 16 amino acids. The trim removed 5 bases at V and 0 bases at J, leaving 6 bases unmatched. CDR3 protein: CASSSRTGYSNQPQHF. The DNA for the CDR3 is TGTGCCAGCAGTTCACGGACAGGGTATAGCAATCAGCCCCAGCATTTT.

Many counts were recorded for this clonotype. The V and J genes are TRBV7-2 and TRBJ1-2; unclear D gene. Germline V gene sequence: CDR1 SGHTA, CDR2 FQGNSA. The length of the CDR3 is 14 residues. V dropped 7 bases and J dropped 1 base, with 13 bases sitting between them. DNA for the CDR3: TGTGCCAGCACCCTTTCGGGCAGTAACTATGGCTACACCTTC. Its translation is CASTLSGSNYGYTF.

The V call is TRBV20-1, the J call TRBJ2-1, with 9 bases fitting TRBD2. The V and J ends lost 0 bases and 9 bases, in that order; junction bases with no gene match: 9. CDR1 and CDR2 from the germline V gene are DFQATT and SNEGSKA (reference sequence). The CDR3 is 15 amino acids. Here the CDR3 reads CSARDMAGGPGEQFF. The CDR3 DNA reads as TGCAGTGCTAGAGATATGGCGGGGGGGCCGGGTGAGCAGTTCTTC.

Only a few counts were recorded for this clonotype. The chain uses TRBV29-1 and TRBJ1-1, with a tentative D call TRBD1 (5 bases). The germline CDR1 and CDR2 sequences are SQVTM and ANQGSEA. This CDR3 region has 13 residues. V was trimmed by 2 bases and J by 5 bases, leaving 12 bases between them. CDR3 DNA sequence: TGCAGCGTTGAAACCGGGGGGGGGACTGAAGCTTTCTTT. It translates to CSVETGGGTEAFF.

This clonotype showed up many times. The chain has TRBV7-8 and TRBJ2-5; TRBD1 might be the D (6 bases). The germline V gene encodes CDR1 SGHVS and CDR2 FQNEAQ. This CDR3 is built from 15 residues. V shed 2 bases and J shed 5 bases, with 15 bases lying between them. The CDR3 here is CASSLSTGYGETQYF. DNA of the CDR3: TGTGCCAGCAGCTTATCTACAGGGTACGGGGAGACCCAGTACTTC.

In its sample, this clonotype was seen many times. This rearrangement joins TRBV7-2 to TRBJ1-5, with D unclear. Germline loops: CDR1 SGHTA, CDR2 FQGNSA. There are 15 residues in the CDR3. V lost 6 bases, J lost 4 bases, and 16 bases lay in between. The CDR3 nucleotides are TGTGCCAGCAGACCGGACGGACGGCAGAATCAGCCCCAGCATTTT. Translation gives CASRPDGRQNQPQHF.

This clonotype has a count of ten or more. This sequence joins TRBV7-2 and TRBJ2-3; D gene ambiguous. The germline gives CDR1 SGHTA, CDR2 FQGNSA. Trimming left V 1 base short and J 5 bases short, with 10 bases between. The CDR3 loop spans 14 amino acids. Written as DNA, the CDR3 is TGTGCCAGCAGCTTAGTGGTACTCGGAGATACGCAGTATTTT. Residues: CASSLVVLGDTQYF. Complete variable domain (other parts from reference TRBV7-2 and TRBJ2-3): GAGVSQSPSNKVTEKGKDVELRCDPISGHTALYWYRQSLGQGLEFLIYFQGNSAPDKSGLPSDRFSAERTGGSVSTLTIQRTQQEDSAVYLCASSLVVLGDTQYFGPGTRLTVL.

The chain combines TRBV28 with TRBJ2-7; the D gene could be TRBD1 or TRBD2 (7 bases each). The CDR3 runs 15 residues. Trimming cost V 5 bases and J 0 bases, with 14 bases left between them. Germline V gene data show CDR1 as MDHEN and CDR2 as SYDVKM. CDR3 loop: CASSIPGGGSYEQYF. The CDR3 DNA follows: TGTGCCAGCAGTATACCAGGGGGGGGCTCCTACGAGCAGTACTTC.

This chain joins TRBV28 and TRBJ1-2; 7 bases are shared with TRBD1. CDR1 is MDHEN and CDR2 is SYDVKM in the germline V gene. The CDR3 sequence is 15 residues long. Trimming at V came to 6 bases and at J to 4 bases, leaving 11 bases not matched to a gene. In nucleotides, the CDR3 is TGTGCCAGCAGGGAAACAGGGGCACGGGGCTATGGCTACACCTTC. Protein: CASRETGARGYGYTF.